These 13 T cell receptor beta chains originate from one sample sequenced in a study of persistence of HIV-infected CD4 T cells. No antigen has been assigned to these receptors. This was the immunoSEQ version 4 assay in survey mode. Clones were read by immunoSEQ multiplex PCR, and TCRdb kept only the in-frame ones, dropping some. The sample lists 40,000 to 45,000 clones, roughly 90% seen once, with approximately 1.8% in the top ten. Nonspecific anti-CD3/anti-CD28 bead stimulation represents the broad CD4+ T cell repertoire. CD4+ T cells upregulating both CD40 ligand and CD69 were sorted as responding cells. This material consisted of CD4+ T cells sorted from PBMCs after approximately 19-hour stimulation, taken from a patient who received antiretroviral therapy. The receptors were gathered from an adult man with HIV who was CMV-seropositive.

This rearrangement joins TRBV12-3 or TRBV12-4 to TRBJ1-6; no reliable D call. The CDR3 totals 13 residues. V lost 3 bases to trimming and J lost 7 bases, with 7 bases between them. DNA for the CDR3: TGTGCCAGCAGTTTTTCCGTCAATTCACCCCTCCACTTT. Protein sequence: CASSFSVNSPLHF.

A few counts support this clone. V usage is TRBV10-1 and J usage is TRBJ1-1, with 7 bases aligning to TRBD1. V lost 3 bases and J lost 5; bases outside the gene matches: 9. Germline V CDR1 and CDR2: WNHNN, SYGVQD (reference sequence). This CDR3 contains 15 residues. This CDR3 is CASSDRQGMGTEAFF. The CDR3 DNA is TGCGCCAGCAGTGACCGACAGGGTATGGGGACTGAAGCTTTCTTT.

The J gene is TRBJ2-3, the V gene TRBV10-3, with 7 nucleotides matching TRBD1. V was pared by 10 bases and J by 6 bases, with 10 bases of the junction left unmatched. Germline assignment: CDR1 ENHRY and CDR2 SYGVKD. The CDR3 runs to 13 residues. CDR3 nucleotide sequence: TGTGCCAACCGGGACAGTCCGTCCGATACGCAGTATTTT. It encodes CANRDSPSDTQYF.

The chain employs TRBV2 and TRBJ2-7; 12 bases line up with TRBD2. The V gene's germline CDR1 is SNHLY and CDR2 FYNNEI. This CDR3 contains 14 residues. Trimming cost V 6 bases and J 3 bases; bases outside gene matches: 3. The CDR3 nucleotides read TGTGCCAGCAGCGAGACTAGCGGGGGCTACGAGCAGTACTTC. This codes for CASSETSGGYEQYF. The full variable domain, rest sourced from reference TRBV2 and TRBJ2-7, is EPEVTQTPSHQVTQMGQEVILRCVPISNHLYFYWYRQILGQKVEFLVSFYNNEISEKSEIFDDQFSVERPDGSNFTLKIRSTKLEDSAMYFCASSETSGGYEQYFGPGTRLTVT.

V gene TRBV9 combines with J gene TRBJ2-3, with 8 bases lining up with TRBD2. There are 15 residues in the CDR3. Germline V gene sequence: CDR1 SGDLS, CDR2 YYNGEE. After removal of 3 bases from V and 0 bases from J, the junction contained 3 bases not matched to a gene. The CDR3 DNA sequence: TGTGCCAGCAGCGCGAGCGGGGGAAGCACAGATACGCAGTATTTT. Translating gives CASSASGGSTDTQYF.

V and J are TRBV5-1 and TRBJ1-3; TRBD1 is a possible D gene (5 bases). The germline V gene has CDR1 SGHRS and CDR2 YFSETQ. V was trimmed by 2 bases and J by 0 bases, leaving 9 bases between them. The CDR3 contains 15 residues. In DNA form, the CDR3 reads TGCGCCAGCAGCTTAAGGGGTAACTCTGGAAACACCATATATTTT. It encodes CASSLRGNSGNTIYF.

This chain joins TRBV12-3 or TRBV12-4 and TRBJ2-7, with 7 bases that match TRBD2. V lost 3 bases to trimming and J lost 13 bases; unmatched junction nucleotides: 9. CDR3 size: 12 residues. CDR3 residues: CASSFGGGKGYF. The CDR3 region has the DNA TGTGCCAGCAGTTTTGGGGGGGGGAAAGGATACTTC.

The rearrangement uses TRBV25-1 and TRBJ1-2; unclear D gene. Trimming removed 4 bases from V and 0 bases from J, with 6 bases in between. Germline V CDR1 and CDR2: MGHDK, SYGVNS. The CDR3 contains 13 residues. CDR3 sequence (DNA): TGTGCCAGCAGTGCGACGGCTAACTATGGCTACACCTTC. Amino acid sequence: CASSATANYGYTF.

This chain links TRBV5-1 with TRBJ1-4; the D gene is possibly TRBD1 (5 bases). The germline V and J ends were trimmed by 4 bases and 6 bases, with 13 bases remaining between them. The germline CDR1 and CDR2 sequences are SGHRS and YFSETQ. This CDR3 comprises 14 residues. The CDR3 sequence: CASSLGTADEKLFF. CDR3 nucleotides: TGCGCCAGCAGCCTAGGGACGGCGGATGAAAAACTGTTTTTT.

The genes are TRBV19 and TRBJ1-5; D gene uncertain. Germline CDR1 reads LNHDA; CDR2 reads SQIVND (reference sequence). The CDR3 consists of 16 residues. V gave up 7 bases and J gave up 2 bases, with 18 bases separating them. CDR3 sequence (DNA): TGTGCCAGTACCCCGGATCCCCCGAAGGGCAATCAGCCCCAGCATTTT. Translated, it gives CASTPDPPKGNQPQHF.

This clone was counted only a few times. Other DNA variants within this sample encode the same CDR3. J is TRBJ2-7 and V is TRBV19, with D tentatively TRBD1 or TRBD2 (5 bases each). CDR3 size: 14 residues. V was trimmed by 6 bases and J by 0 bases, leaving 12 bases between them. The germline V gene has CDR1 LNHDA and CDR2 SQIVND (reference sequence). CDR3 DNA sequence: TGTGCCAGTAGCCCGGGACGGAGCTCCTACGAGCAGTACTTC. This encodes CASSPGRSSYEQYF.

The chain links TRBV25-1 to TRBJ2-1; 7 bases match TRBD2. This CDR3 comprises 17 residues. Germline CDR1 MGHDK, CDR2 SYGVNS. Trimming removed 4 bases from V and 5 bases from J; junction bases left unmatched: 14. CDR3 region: CASSVGVSAGSHNEQFF. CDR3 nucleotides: TGTGCCAGCAGTGTGGGGGTATCAGCGGGGAGTCACAATGAGCAGTTCTTC. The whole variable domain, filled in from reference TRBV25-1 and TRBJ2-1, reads EADIYQTPRYLVIGTGKKITLECSQTMGHDKMYWYQQDPGMELHLIHYSYGVNSTEKGDLSSESTVSRIRTEHFPLTLESARPSHTSQYLCASSVGVSAGSHNEQFFGPGTRLTVL.

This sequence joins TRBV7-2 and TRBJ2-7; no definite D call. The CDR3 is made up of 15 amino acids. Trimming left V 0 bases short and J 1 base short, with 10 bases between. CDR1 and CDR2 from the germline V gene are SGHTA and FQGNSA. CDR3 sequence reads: CASSLAAIGSYEQYF. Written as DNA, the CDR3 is TGTGCCAGCAGCTTAGCGGCAATAGGGTCCTACGAGCAGTACTTC. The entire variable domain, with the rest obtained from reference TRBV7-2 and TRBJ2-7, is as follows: GAGVSQSPSNKVTEKGKDVELRCDPISGHTALYWYRQSLGQGLEFLIYFQGNSAPDKSGLPSDRFSAERTGGSVSTLTIQRTQQEDSAVYLCASSLAAIGSYEQYFGPGTRLTVT.